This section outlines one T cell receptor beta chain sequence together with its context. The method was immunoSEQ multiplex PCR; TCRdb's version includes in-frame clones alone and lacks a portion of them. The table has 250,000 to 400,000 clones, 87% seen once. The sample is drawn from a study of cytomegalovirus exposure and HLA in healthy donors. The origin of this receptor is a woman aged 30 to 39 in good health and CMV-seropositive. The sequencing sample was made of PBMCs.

This CDR3 reads CATSRGGEDEQFF. The DNA of the CDR3 is TGTGCCACCAGCAGAGGCGGGGAGGATGAGCAGTTCTTC. The rearrangement uses TRBV15 and TRBJ2-1; TRBD2 might be the D (6 bases). This CDR3 has 13 residues. V lost 1 base and J 8 bases, leaving 9 bases between the germline ends. The germline V gene encodes CDR1 LNHNV and CDR2 YYDKDF (reference sequence).